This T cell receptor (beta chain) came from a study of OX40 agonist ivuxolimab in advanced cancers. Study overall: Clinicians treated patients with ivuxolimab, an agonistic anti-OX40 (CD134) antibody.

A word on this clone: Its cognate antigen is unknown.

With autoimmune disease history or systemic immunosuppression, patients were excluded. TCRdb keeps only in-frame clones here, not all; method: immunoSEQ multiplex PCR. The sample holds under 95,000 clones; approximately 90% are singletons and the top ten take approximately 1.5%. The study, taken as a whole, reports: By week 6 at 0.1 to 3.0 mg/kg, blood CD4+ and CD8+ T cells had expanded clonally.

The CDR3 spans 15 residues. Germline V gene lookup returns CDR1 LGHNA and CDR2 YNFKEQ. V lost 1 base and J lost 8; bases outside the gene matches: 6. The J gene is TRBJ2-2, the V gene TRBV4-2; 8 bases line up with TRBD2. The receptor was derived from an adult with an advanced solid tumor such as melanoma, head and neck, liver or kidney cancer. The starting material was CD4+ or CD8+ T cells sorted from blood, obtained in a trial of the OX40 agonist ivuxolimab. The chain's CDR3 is CASSQAVAGLGELFF. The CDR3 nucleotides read TGTGCCAGCAGCCAAGCTGTAGCGGGGTTGGGGGAGCTGTTTTTT.